The 21 T cell receptor beta chains listed next were all sequenced from one sample in a study of blood T cells in healthy people across ages. The second PCR ran about 6 to 11 cycles with a sample-barcoded 5' primer and J-beta primers. From the 5' RACE reads, TCRdb called clonotypes with MiXCR, one entry per CDR3 protein. This sample has about 640,000 distinct CDR3 sequences, with around two fifths found just once. The sequencing sample was made of blood. Receptors were obtained from a man aged 80 or over in good health.

The chain is built from TRBV3-1 and TRBJ2-4, with 7 bases identical to TRBD1. This CDR3 has 13 amino acids. Germline V CDR1 and CDR2: LGHDT, YNNKEL (reference sequence). The V segment lost 2 bases and the J segment 13 bases; nucleotides outside the gene matches: 8. This chain's CDR3 is CASSQSGQAAQYF. The CDR3 DNA reads TGTGCCAGCAGCCAATCCGGACAGGCAGCGCAGTACTTC.

V is TRBV7-2 and J is TRBJ2-5, with D possibly matching TRBD2 (6 bases). Germline values: CDR1 SGHTA, CDR2 FQGNSA. There are 17 residues in the CDR3. Deletions cut 4 bases from V and 5 bases from J, with 23 bases between. The DNA of the CDR3 is TGTGCCAGCAGCTCATCCCCGGGTAGCGGCCCGAGGGAGACCCAGTACTTC. Its protein product is CASSSSPGSGPRETQYF.

CDR3 amino acids: CASSATRGRLAGGVYF. The CDR3 bases are TGTGCCAGCAGCGCGACCCGGGGGAGACTAGCGGGAGGGGTGTACTTC. The gene calls are TRBV7-9 and TRBJ2-5, with 14 bases fitting TRBD2. J was trimmed by 13 bases and V by 5 bases; bases with no gene match: 15. This CDR3 contains 16 residues. Germline V CDR1 and CDR2: SEHNR, FQNEAQ (reference sequence).

This clonotype occurred many times. The gene calls are TRBV27 and TRBJ2-7; TRBD1 aligns across 9 bases. Germline CDR1 reads MNHEY; CDR2 reads SMNVEV (reference sequence). The CDR3 consists of 13 residues. V lost 6 bases, J lost 2 bases, and 2 bases stayed unmatched. CDR3 sequence: CASRRQGAYEQYF. In DNA, the CDR3 is TGTGCCAGCAGAAGACAGGGGGCCTACGAGCAGTACTTC.

As for this clonotype: The junction and the germline gene differ at one end; a read error may be behind it. The CDR3 is CASSRLLARSREENGQFF. The CDR3 DNA reads TGCGCCAGCAGTCGCTTACTGGCGCGGAGCCGGGAGGAGAATGGGCAGTTCTTC. The chain employs TRBV4-1 and TRBJ2-1, with TRBD2 matching 7 bases. From germline, CDR1 is MGHRA and CDR2 YSYEKL. This CDR3 is 18 amino acids long.

CDR3 amino acids: CASSPLGPPAYEQYF. The CDR3 nucleotides read TGTGCCAGCTCACCGCTGGGGCCCCCCGCTTACGAGCAGTACTTC. The chain has TRBV18 and TRBJ2-7; D might be TRBD1 (5 bases). Germline CDR1 is KGHSH and CDR2 is LQKENI. The CDR3 has 15 residues. V was clipped by 3 bases and J by 4 bases, with 16 bases between them.

This clonotype was seen only a few times. The chain links TRBV15 to TRBJ2-5; 13 bases agree with TRBD2. In germline, CDR1 is LNHNV, CDR2 YYDKDF (reference sequence). V lost 5 bases to trimming and J lost 5 bases; unmatched junction nucleotides: 8. This CDR3 spans 16 amino acids. The CDR3 DNA reads as TGTGCCACCAGCGGAAGGACTAGCGGGGGTGGTGAGACCCAGTACTTC. It yields the protein CATSGRTSGGGETQYF.

The chain uses TRBV4-3 and TRBJ2-3; TRBD2 is a possible D gene (5 bases). The CDR3 runs to 14 residues. The V end was cut by 0 bases, the J end by 5 bases, with 9 bases between. The germline CDR1 and CDR2 sequences are LGHNA and YSLEER. The DNA of the CDR3 is TGCGCCAGCAGCCAAGATATCGGGGAAGATACGCAGTATTTT. Translation: CASSQDIGEDTQYF.

The gene calls are TRBV18 and TRBJ2-7, with 12 bases fitting TRBD2. The better agreement between TRBJ2-5 and the DNA end casts doubt on the J call. CDR3 length: 18 amino acids. Germline values: CDR1 KGHSH, CDR2 LQKENI. The CDR3 nucleotides are TGTGCCAGCTCACCTTTCGGCTCGACTAGCGGGAGAGGGGAGACCCAGTACTTC. It translates to CASSPFGSTSGRGETQYF.

This clonotype has at least ten counts. The chain employs TRBV7-2 and TRBJ2-5; the D call may be TRBD1 or TRBD2 (5 bases each). This CDR3 spans 15 amino acids. Germline CDR1 reads SGHTA; CDR2 reads FQGNSA. Trimming shortened V by 3 bases and J by 3 bases, and 14 bases separated the two germline ends. DNA of the CDR3: TGTGCCAGCAGCTTGGTAATCGGGGCTAAAGAGACCCAGTACTTC. Translating gives CASSLVIGAKETQYF.

This chain uses TRBV21-1 with TRBJ2-7; whether TRBD1, the table's D call, matches the DNA was not checked. TRBV21-1 is an annotated pseudogene. The CDR3 consists of 15 residues. The CDR3 is CASSISGTSSYEQYF. CDR3 bases: TGTGCCAGCAGCATCTCCGGGACATCCTCCTACGAGCAGTACTTC.

This clonotype has a handful of counts. The gene calls are TRBV6-2 or TRBV6-3 and TRBJ2-1; D not certain. The CDR3 runs 13 residues. V gave up 5 bases and J gave up 9 bases, with 14 bases separating them. From germline, CDR1 is MNHEY and CDR2 SVGEGT. The CDR3 DNA sequence: TGTGCCAGCAGTGACTTTTTAAGTAGTGAGCAGTTCTTC. This translates into CASSDFLSSEQFF.

This clonotype was found a few times. The V and J genes are TRBV28 and TRBJ2-3, with 8 bases aligning to TRBD2. Germline CDR1 and CDR2: MDHEN and SYDVKM. J gave up 4 bases and V 2 bases, and 5 bases lay outside the gene matches. The CDR3 covers 15 residues. CDR3 sequence: CASSLVRGGADTQYF. Here the CDR3 DNA reads TGTGCCAGCAGTTTAGTTCGGGGGGGCGCAGATACGCAGTATTTT.

On this clonotype itself: A read error may produce the germline difference seen at one junction end. V usage is TRBV12-3 or TRBV12-4 and J usage is TRBJ2-2, with D possibly TRBD2 on 5 matching bases. The CDR3 covers 12 residues. In DNA, the CDR3 is TGTGCCAGCAGTTCCCAAGTCGGGGAGCTGCTTTTT. This codes for CASSSQVGELLF.

This chain joins TRBV7-6 and TRBJ2-7, with 9 bases that match TRBD1. Trimming cost V 0 bases and J 4 bases; bases outside gene matches: 10. Germline values: CDR1 SGHVS, CDR2 FNYEAQ. The CDR3 has 17 residues. The CDR3 reads CASSLADRGPIVYEQYF. The DNA of the CDR3 is TGTGCCAGCAGCTTAGCGGACAGGGGCCCTATTGTTTACGAGCAGTACTTC. The variable domain in full, completed from reference TRBV7-6 and TRBJ2-7, reads GAGVSQSPRYKVTKRGQDVALRCDPISGHVSLYWYRQALGQGPEFLTYFNYEAQQDKSGLPNDRFSAERPEGSISTLTIQRTEQRDSAMYRCASSLADRGPIVYEQYFGPGTRLTVT.

The sample holds a few counts of this clonotype. The chain joins TRBV7-2 to TRBJ1-1; D unresolved. V was trimmed by 4 bases and J by 1 base, leaving 10 bases between them. The CDR3 has 14 residues. Germline loops: CDR1 SGHTA, CDR2 FQGNSA. CDR3 DNA: TGTGCCAGCAGCTCCCTCAACAAGAACACTGAAGCTTTCTTT. It specifies CASSSLNKNTEAFF.

This clonotype was seen more than once but under ten times. CDR3 amino acids: CASSQDYSAGRSSYGYTF. The CDR3 nucleotides read TGTGCCAGCAGCCAAGATTATAGCGCGGGGCGGAGTTCCTATGGCTACACCTTC. The chain combines TRBV4-2 with TRBJ1-2; possible D gene TRBD1, 5 bases. Between the trimmed V and J ends, which lost 0 bases and 4 bases, there was a span of 21 bases. This CDR3 spans 18 amino acids. CDR1 is LGHNA, CDR2 YNFKEQ, per germline.

This chain connects TRBV6-1 to TRBJ2-2; D perhaps matches TRBD1 (5 bases). The CDR3 has 15 residues. The V and J ends lost 2 bases and 4 bases respectively, with 11 bases between them. Looked up from germline, CDR1 is MNHNS and CDR2 is SASEGT. The CDR3: CASSEFGRVTGELFF. For the CDR3, the DNA is TGTGCCAGCAGTGAATTCGGCAGGGTCACCGGGGAGCTGTTTTTT.

The chain employs TRBV2 and TRBJ2-4, with 11 bases matching TRBD2. The DNA end favors TRBJ2-1, so the J call may be wrong. The CDR3 is 13 residues long. Germline V gene data show CDR1 as SNHLY and CDR2 as FYNNEI. CDR3: CASRLAGFGEQFF. The CDR3 DNA reads as TGTGCCAGCCGACTAGCGGGGTTCGGTGAGCAGTTCTTC.

This clonotype was detected only a few times. This chain joins TRBV5-5 and TRBJ1-4; TRBD1 matches 7 bases. J lost 7 bases, V lost 4 bases, and 10 bases had no gene match. The CDR3 has 15 amino acids. Germline V CDR1 and CDR2: SGHKS, YYEKEE (reference sequence). CDR3 nucleotide sequence: TGTGCCAGCAGCCCCTCAGGGGGAAGGAGTGAAAAACTGTTTTTT. It encodes CASSPSGGRSEKLFF.

On this clonotype: A much larger clone differs by one base, so this may be a read error. V usage is TRBV6-1 and J usage is TRBJ2-1; D is unresolved. The CDR3 spans 15 residues. Germline assignment: CDR1 MNHNS and CDR2 SASEGT. This CDR3 is CTNNSILLEINEQFF. CDR3 nucleotide sequence: TGTACCAACAACTCCATATTACTCGAGATCAATGAGCAGTTCTTC.